What follows describes a single TCR beta chain. This sample is part of a study of blood T cell repertoires in COVID-19. V lost 3 bases, J lost 6 bases, and 15 bases lay in between. Germline-derived CDR1 and CDR2 are MDHEN and SYDVKM. The CDR3 length is 15 residues. The table came from immunoSEQ multiplex PCR; TCRdb's copy has only in-frame clones and leaves some out. This sample has over 250,000 clones, with 89% found just once. Sequenced: peripheral blood. V gene TRBV28 combines with J gene TRBJ2-1; D not resolved. The receptor comes from a woman between 55 and 75 years old with acute or convalescent COVID-19. The DNA for the CDR3 is TGTGCCAGCAGTTTTGCCCGGTTTTCGGGCAATGAGCAGTTCTTC. Amino acids: CASSFARFSGNEQFF.